This TCR beta chain was captured in a study of blood T cell repertoires in COVID-19. The overall study: The United States, Italy and Spain supplied acute and convalescent COVID-19 samples.

Participant reports of clinical history set cohort assignment. Some clones are missing from TCRdb's copy, which holds only in-frame ones; the method was immunoSEQ multiplex PCR. The sample shows a few hundred thousand clones, around 91% of them seen only once. The germline CDR1 and CDR2 sequences are SGHRS and YFSETQ. The CDR3 consists of 14 residues. Trimming removed 4 bases at V and 4 bases at J, with 14 bases between. The J gene is TRBJ1-1, the V gene TRBV5-1, with a possible D match to TRBD1 (6 bases). Sequencing used PBMCs or T cells enriched from blood (not recorded which). This TCR derives from a woman under 30 in a cohort exposed to, infected with or recovered from COVID-19 (not recorded which). The CDR3 coding sequence is TGCGCCAGCAGCGAACAGGGAGGGGGCACTGAAGCTTTCTTT. Translation: CASSEQGGGTEAFF.